Shown below are 15 T cell receptor beta chains from a single sample sequenced in a study of shared clonotypes between healthy human individuals. TCRdb's copy holds only in-frame clones and misses some; the assay was immunoSEQ multiplex PCR. This table holds hundreds of thousands of clones, roughly three quarters found once. The sequenced material came from PBMCs. All receptors come from a woman between 35 and 50 years old in good health. Some clones in this sample may be carry-over from other donors' samples.

This clone has just one count. V gene TRBV5-1 combines with J gene TRBJ2-3, with a possible D match to TRBD2 (5 bases). The CDR3 totals 15 residues. V shed 0 bases and J shed 1 base, with 9 bases lying between them. CDR1 SGHRS and CDR2 YFSETQ come from the germline V gene. The CDR3 DNA is TGCGCCAGCAGCTTGGTGCCCGGGGGCACAGATACGCAGTATTTT. The encoded protein is CASSLVPGGTDTQYF. Using reference TRBV5-1 and TRBJ2-3 for the parts outside the CDR3, the full variable domain is KAGVTQTPRYLIKTRGQQVTLSCSPISGHRSVSWYQQTPGQGLQFLFEYFSETQRNKGNFPGRFSGRQFSNSRSEMNVSTLELGDSALYLCASSLVPGGTDTQYFGPGTRLTVL.

The chain joins TRBV14 to TRBJ2-2, with D possibly TRBD2 on 6 matching bases. Germline CDR1 reads SGHDN; CDR2 reads FVKESK. Deletions cut 3 bases from V and 5 bases from J, with 13 bases between. The CDR3 has 15 residues. The CDR3 here is CASSQWGGDTGELFF. CDR3 bases: TGTGCCAGCAGCCAGTGGGGAGGCGATACCGGGGAGCTGTTTTTT.

V and J are TRBV11-2 and TRBJ2-2; a weak D match, TRBD2 (7 bases). V was cut by 5 bases and J by 7 bases, with 20 bases left in between. Germline assignment: CDR1 SGHAT and CDR2 FQNNGV. The CDR3 contains 16 residues. The CDR3 nucleotides read TGTGCCAGCAGCCCAACCTTGGGGGGGCAGGGCGGGGAGCTGTTTTTT. This codes for CASSPTLGGQGGELFF.

V and J are TRBV21-1 and TRBJ2-7; TRBD1 was called by the table and not checked on the DNA. TRBV21-1 is flagged as a pseudogene. The length of the CDR3 is 14 residues. CDR3: CASIPGQHSYEQYF. The CDR3, as DNA: TGTGCCAGCATCCCGGGACAGCATTCCTACGAGCAGTACTTC.

For this clone: In the same sample, other DNA sequences code for this CDR3. The chain has TRBV6-5 and TRBJ2-3; no firm D call. The germline V gene encodes CDR1 MNHEY and CDR2 SVGAGI. There are 12 residues in the CDR3. V lost 4 bases to trimming and J lost 3 bases, with 5 bases between them. The CDR3 is CASSSTTDTQYF. CDR3 DNA: TGTGCCAGCAGTTCGACTACAGATACGCAGTATTTT.

The chain uses TRBV25-1 and TRBJ2-1, with a weak D call TRBD1 (5 bases). The CDR3 sequence is 15 residues long. Trimming left V 8 bases short and J 2 bases short, with 16 bases between. Germline lookup yields CDR1 MGHDK and CDR2 SYGVNS. The CDR3 nucleotides are TGTGCCAGCGCCCCCCGGGCACAGGCCTACAATGAGCAGTTCTTC. Protein: CASAPRAQAYNEQFF.

This chain links TRBV15 with TRBJ2-7; TRBD2 matches at 9 bases. V shed 4 bases and J 1 base; nucleotides not matched to a gene: 5. Germline-derived CDR1 and CDR2 are LNHNV and YYDKDF (reference sequence). This CDR3 is built from 15 residues. CDR3 sequence: CATSKRREGSYEQYF. The CDR3 region has the DNA TGTGCCACCAGCAAACGGCGGGAGGGTTCCTACGAGCAGTACTTC.

The rearrangement links TRBV11-2 to TRBJ2-7, with D tentatively TRBD1 or TRBD2 (5 bases each). The V gene's germline CDR1 is SGHAT and CDR2 FQNNGV. V was trimmed by 1 base and J by 0 bases, leaving 10 bases between them. This CDR3 region has 15 residues. The CDR3, as DNA: TGTGCCAGCAGCTTAGTGGTGGGGGTCTCCTACGAGCAGTACTTC. Encoded protein: CASSLVVGVSYEQYF.

The chain is built from TRBV6-5 and TRBJ2-1; D unresolved. Germline CDR1 and CDR2: MNHEY and SVGAGI. The CDR3 totals 14 residues. With 7 bases removed from V and 4 bases from J, the gap between germline ends came to 14 bases. CDR3 in amino acids: CASTKGVSYNEQFF. CDR3 sequence (DNA): TGTGCCAGCACCAAAGGCGTCAGTTACAATGAGCAGTTCTTC.

The gene calls are TRBV2 and TRBJ2-2; D may be TRBD1 (6 bases). CDR3 length: 15 residues. V lost 7 bases and J lost 1, with 13 bases in between. Germline V gene lookup returns CDR1 SNHLY and CDR2 FYNNEI. The CDR3 bases are TGTGCCAGCAACGAACAGGGAATGAACACCGGGGAGCTGTTTTTT. Translating it yields CASNEQGMNTGELFF. Together with reference TRBV2 and TRBJ2-2, the CDR3 gives the full variable domain: EPEVTQTPSHQVTQMGQEVILRCVPISNHLYFYWYRQILGQKVEFLVSFYNNEISEKSEIFDDQFSVERPDGSNFTLKIRSTKLEDSAMYFCASNEQGMNTGELFFGEGSRLTVL.

This chain joins TRBV11-1 and TRBJ2-7; 7 nucleotides line up with TRBD2. The CDR3 has 14 residues. CDR1 and CDR2 (germline): SGHAT, FQDESV (reference sequence). V trimming: 6 bases; J trimming: 0 bases; junction bases outside the gene matches: 5. CDR3 amino acids: CASRPGTTSYEQYF. CDR3 coding DNA: TGTGCCAGCAGGCCGGGGACTACCTCCTACGAGCAGTACTTC.

About this clone: The junction and the germline gene differ at one end; a read error may be behind it. V is TRBV2 and J is TRBJ2-6; D remains unclear. CDR3 length: 14 amino acids. CDR1 is SNHLY and CDR2 is FYNNEI in the germline V gene. The CDR3 DNA sequence: TGTGCCGGCAGCCAAAACTCTGGGGCCAACGTCCTGACTTTC. The encoded protein is CAGSQNSGANVLTF.

The rearrangement uses TRBV5-8 and TRBJ2-1; 8 bases align to TRBD2. The CDR3 has 17 amino acids. In germline, CDR1 is SGHTS, CDR2 YDEGEE. The junction had 5 bases not matched to a gene; V was cut back by 0 bases and J by 0 bases. CDR3 sequence reads: CASSLVSSGFSYNEQFF. The CDR3 nucleotides read TGTGCCAGCAGCTTGGTGTCTAGCGGGTTCTCCTACAATGAGCAGTTCTTC.

The chain combines TRBV6-6 with TRBJ2-2, with no clear D. The CDR3 covers 14 residues. CDR1 and CDR2 from the germline V gene are MNHNY and SVGAGI (reference sequence). V was cut by 0 bases and J by 4 bases, with 6 bases left in between. The DNA of the CDR3 is TGTGCCAGCAGTTACTCGAGGCTCACCGGGGAGCTGTTTTTT. Protein sequence: CASSYSRLTGELFF.

J is TRBJ2-1 and V is TRBV5-4; 9 nucleotides align to TRBD2. Germline CDR1 is SGHNT and CDR2 is YYREEE (reference sequence). V shed 4 bases and J 4 bases; nucleotides not matched to a gene: 9. The CDR3 runs 16 residues. The CDR3 is CASSPKASGNYNEQFF. CDR3 nucleotides: TGTGCCAGCAGCCCCAAGGCTAGCGGGAATTACAATGAGCAGTTCTTC.